A selection of T cell receptor beta chains follows, all from one sample in a study of blood T cell repertoires in COVID-19. Some clones are missing from TCRdb's copy, which holds only in-frame ones; the method was immunoSEQ multiplex PCR. The table shows more than 75,000 clones, with around nine tenths occurring only once. The sample was peripheral blood. These receptors all come from a man aged 25 to 45 with acute or convalescent COVID-19. The CDR3 runs from the conserved cysteine through the conserved F or W. Fields, in order: J gene, V gene, CDR3 length, CDR3 protein.

TRBJ2-7,TRBV7-2,16,CASSLGGGSNSYEQYF
TRBJ2-3,TRBV19,16,CASSILAQGQGDTQYF
TRBJ2-1,TRBV28,18,CASSFIRPGQGYYNEQFF
TRBJ2-7,TRBV7-9,14,CASSSSGAPYEQYF
TRBJ2-3,TRBV5-3,14,CARSSQGFADTQYF
TRBJ2-3,TRBV21-1,15,CASSKEDRGTDTQYF
TRBJ1-4,TRBV5-1,16,CASSLVGQQADEKLFF
TRBJ2-1,TRBV19,13,CASTPSLYNEQFF
TRBJ2-1,TRBV7-5,17,CARSYFPGPTSNNEQFF
TRBJ2-1,TRBV6-4,13,CASSPTGYNEQFF
TRBJ1-2,TRBV6-5,14,CASRTSRGHYGYTF
TRBJ2-1,TRBV14,16,CASSQKSGSPYNEQFF
TRBJ2-7,TRBV6-5,14,CASRGTGSSYEQYF
TRBJ2-1,TRBV3-1/TRBV3-2,17,CASSQAGTGFKGNEQFF
TRBJ2-5,TRBV7-9,15,CASSLGDRDQETQYF
TRBJ2-1,TRBV7-3,11,CASRSYNEQFF
TRBJ1-4,TRBV2,13,CASRRDTNEKLFF
TRBJ1-6,TRBV7-8,16,CASSSWGDENNSPLHF
TRBJ2-3,TRBV5-1,15,CASSSAEGARDTQYF
TRBJ1-4,TRBV5-6,13,CASSFRTNEKLFF
TRBJ1-3,TRBV30,15,CAWSPRRGTGNTIYF
TRBJ1-5,TRBV15,15,CATSGGGGENQPQHF
TRBJ2-1,TRBV15,17,CATSSRLRESLYNEQFF
TRBJ1-4,TRBV28,18,CASSLLGVEQGAREKLFF
TRBJ2-2,TRBV6-6,14,CASRTSADTGELFF
TRBJ2-5,TRBV28,13,CASGRGYQETQYF
TRBJ1-3,TRBV9,15,CASSPTGTSGNTIYF
TRBJ1-1,TRBV5-1,12,CASAAAGAEAFF
TRBJ2-1,TRBV7-9,15,CASSLDNRGYNEQFF
TRBJ2-3,TRBV10-1,15,CASSESRGGKDTQYF
TRBJ1-2,TRBV27,12,CASRARGNGYTF
TRBJ2-2,TRBV9,16,CASSVVGGSGTGELFF
TRBJ2-1,TRBV27,13,CASSPGLEVEQFF
TRBJ1-1,TRBV29-1,13,CSVADREGTEAFF
TRBJ2-7,TRBV10-1,11,CASSERGKQYF
TRBJ2-3,TRBV13,13,CASSGREGDTQYF
TRBJ1-2,TRBV4-1,16,CASSQGFGTGGYGYTF
TRBJ2-7,TRBV30,12,CAWRGRALEQYF
TRBJ1-2,TRBV10-3,14,CAISDESRIYGYTF
TRBJ1-5,TRBV6-1,15,CASSDRSPSNQPQHF
TRBJ1-2,TRBV21-1,13,CASEGREDYGYTF
TRBJ2-2,TRBV27,12,CASTDYTGELFF
TRBJ2-2,TRBV27,18,CASSPEPSSKGDTGELFF
TRBJ1-1,TRBV11-2,14,CASSLTTANTEAFF
TRBJ1-4,TRBV5-1,17,CASSRQGGRATNEKLFF
TRBJ1-4,TRBV21-1,16,CASSTAPGHREEKLFF
TRBJ1-6,TRBV5-4,12,CASSFWRSPLHF
TRBJ2-1,TRBV7-3,14,CASSLTRDKNEQFF
TRBJ2-7,TRBV7-2,16,CASSLGYRAGSYEQYF
TRBJ2-1,TRBV27,15,CASRDRDRGGDEQFF